Below, one TCR beta chain is given with its context. This CDR3 region has 17 residues. Germline CDR1 SNHLY, CDR2 FYNNEI. Losses at the gene ends were 6 bases for V and 6 bases for J; bases not matched to a gene: 13. This record belongs to a study of CD8 T cells in Susac syndrome. Random hexamers served to reverse transcribe roughly 0.5 to 1 ug RNA. Amplification of the TCR beta CDR3 was carried out by immunoSEQ multiplex PCR, which spanned a total of 54 Vbeta and 13 Jbeta segments. TCRdb called the immunoSEQ multiplex PCR reads again in MiXCR, with one record for every CDR3 protein. The table lists roughly 130,000 distinct CDR3 sequences, about 96% of them singletons.

The clonotype was recovered from a human donor in good health. This chain joins TRBV2 and TRBJ2-3; 12 bases are shared with TRBD2. The sequenced material came from CD4+ T cells from PBMCs. This CDR3 reads CASSQGETSGRMDTQYF. In DNA form, the CDR3 reads TGTGCCAGCAGCCAGGGGGAGACTAGCGGGAGAATGGATACGCAGTATTTT.